These 21 T cell receptor beta chains came from one sample sequenced in a study of control samples from healthy donors and cancer patients. Here immunoSEQ multiplex PCR was the method, and the copy in TCRdb shows in-frame clones only, minus some. Of some 410,000 clones listed, around nine tenths are singletons. Sequenced material: PBMCs. These receptors all stem from a man aged 40-50 years with head and neck cancer.

The chain couples TRBV6-7 to TRBJ1-5; D not resolved. TRBV6-7 belongs to the ORF category, with a function that is uncertain. Trimming cost V 4 bases and J 7 bases, with 8 bases left between them. The CDR3 contains 12 residues. The CDR3 spells CASSSDCQPQHF. CDR3 DNA sequence: TGTGCCAGCAGTTCCGATTGCCAGCCCCAGCATTTT.

This clone was seen only once. The chain uses TRBV27 and TRBJ1-1; D is ambiguous. The length of the CDR3 is 13 residues. Germline CDR1 is MNHEY and CDR2 is SMNVEV (reference sequence). Between the trimmed V and J ends, which lost 0 bases and 6 bases, there was a span of 8 bases. CDR3 nucleotide sequence: TGTGCCAGCAGTTTATCGGGTGGAGCTGAAGCTTTCTTT. Its translation: CASSLSGGAEAFF.

This CDR3 reads CASSSSVDYGYTF. CDR3 nucleotides: TGTGCCAGCAGTTCCTCCGTCGACTATGGCTACACCTTC. This chain uses TRBV6-5 with TRBJ1-2; D is uncertain. The germline gives CDR1 MNHEY, CDR2 SVGAGI. The CDR3 contains 13 residues. Trimming shortened V by 4 bases and J by 3 bases, and 9 bases separated the two germline ends.

The gene calls are TRBV28 and TRBJ1-2; no reliable D call. The CDR3 is 11 amino acids. V lost 4 bases to trimming and J lost 6 bases, with 6 bases between them. In germline, CDR1 is MDHEN, CDR2 SYDVKM. CDR3: CASSSRHGYTF. The CDR3 bases are TGTGCCAGCAGTTCGCGACATGGCTACACCTTC.

The chain carries TRBV5-1 and TRBJ2-5; TRBD2 matches at 8 bases. CDR3 length: 15 residues. V lost 1 base, J lost 5 bases, and 7 bases stayed unmatched. Germline CDR1 SGHRS, CDR2 YFSETQ. The CDR3 sequence: CASSLSMTSEETQYF. The CDR3 region has the DNA TGCGCCAGCAGCTTGTCCATGACTAGCGAGGAGACCCAGTACTTC.

The genes are TRBV4-3 and TRBJ1-4; tentatively, D is TRBD1 (6 bases). The V end lost 1 base, the J end lost 7 bases, and 13 bases lay between the germline ends. This CDR3 region has 15 residues. Germline V lookup: CDR1 LGHNA, CDR2 YSLEER. Here the CDR3 DNA reads TGCGCCAGCAGCCAAGGGGGGGGGCTGGTTGAAAAACTGTTTTTT. Translation gives CASSQGGGLVEKLFF.

In DNA, the CDR3 is TGTGCCAGCAGCTTAGACCGGGACGCCGGGGCCCAGCATTTT. It is translated as CASSLDRDAGAQHF. The chain is built from TRBV11-2 and TRBJ1-5, with D perhaps matching TRBD1 (5 bases). The ends were cut back, 0 bases at V and 11 bases at J, with 14 bases in the middle. CDR3 length: 14 amino acids. In germline, CDR1 is SGHAT, CDR2 FQNNGV.

V is TRBV2 and J is TRBJ2-7; tentatively, D is TRBD2 (5 bases). V lost 10 bases, J lost 0 bases, and 19 bases lay in between. The CDR3 spans 15 residues. Germline lookup yields CDR1 SNHLY and CDR2 FYNNEI. DNA for the CDR3: TGTGCCAAACCTCTAAGCAAGCGGAGCTCCTACGAGCAGTACTTC. Residues: CAKPLSKRSSYEQYF.

CDR3 in DNA: TGCGCCAGCAGCTCCGGGCTAGCAAAATTCTTC. It specifies CASSSGLAKFF. The genes are TRBV5-1 and TRBJ2-1; D is possibly TRBD2 (5 bases). Trimming took off 3 bases at V and 16 bases at J, with 14 bases between the two ends. There are 11 residues in the CDR3. Germline V gene lookup returns CDR1 SGHRS and CDR2 YFSETQ.

V is TRBV27 and J is TRBJ2-3; possible D gene TRBD2, 5 bases. With 8 bases removed from V and 3 bases from J, the gap between germline ends came to 15 bases. CDR1 and CDR2 (germline): MNHEY, SMNVEV (reference sequence). The CDR3 loop spans 14 amino acids. The CDR3 spells CASALTSGTDTQYF. In nucleotides, the CDR3 is TGTGCCAGCGCGTTGACCTCGGGGACAGATACGCAGTATTTT.

This clone was seen only once. The J gene is TRBJ2-3, the V gene TRBV12-5, with 13 bases lining up with TRBD2. CDR1 and CDR2 (germline): LGHNT, FRNRAP. The trim removed 4 bases at V and 4 bases at J, leaving 8 bases unmatched. This CDR3 has 17 residues. The CDR3 coding sequence is TGTGCTAGTGGTTCGACCCGACTAGCGGGAGGAGCAGATACGCAGTATTTT. Protein: CASGSTRLAGGADTQYF.

The chain is built from TRBV5-5 and TRBJ2-7; D call uncertain. The CDR3 totals 14 residues. Trimming removed 4 bases from V and 2 bases from J, with 13 bases in between. The V gene's germline CDR1 is SGHKS and CDR2 YYEKEE (reference sequence). The CDR3 region has the DNA TGTGCCAGCAGCACGCAAGCAGAAGCCTACGAGCAGTACTTC. Amino acids: CASSTQAEAYEQYF.

The chain joins TRBV6-5 to TRBJ2-2; D possibly corresponds to TRBD2 (6 bases). Looked up from germline, CDR1 is MNHEY and CDR2 is SVGAGI. V gave up 8 bases and J gave up 5 bases, with 18 bases separating them. The CDR3 sequence is 15 residues long. The CDR3 sequence is CASQVPGLLTGELFF. The CDR3 nucleotides read TGTGCCAGCCAAGTCCCGGGACTGTTGACCGGGGAGCTGTTTTTT.

This sequence joins TRBV4-1 and TRBJ2-7; D possibly corresponds to TRBD1 (6 bases). From germline, CDR1 is MGHRA and CDR2 YSYEKL. The CDR3 is made up of 14 amino acids. V lost 3 bases to trimming and J lost 6 bases, with 15 bases between them. The CDR3 reads CASSQVQGSLEQYF. For the CDR3, the DNA is TGCGCCAGCAGCCAGGTGCAGGGGTCACTCGAGCAGTACTTC.

The J gene is TRBJ1-4, the V gene TRBV5-5; TRBD1 is a possible D gene (5 bases). Germline assignment: CDR1 SGHKS and CDR2 YYEKEE (reference sequence). Trimming removed 4 bases from V and 7 bases from J, with 17 bases in between. The CDR3 is made up of 15 amino acids. CDR3 DNA: TGTGCCAGCAGCCCAGGATGGGGCCCTGGTGAAAAACTGTTTTTT. Its translation: CASSPGWGPGEKLFF. Full variable domain (remainder filled in from reference TRBV5-5 and TRBJ1-4): DAGVTQSPTHLIKTRGQQVTLRCSPISGHKSVSWYQQVLGQGPQFIFQYYEKEERGRGNFPDRFSARQFPNYSSELNVNALLLGDSALYLCASSPGWGPGEKLFFGSGTQLSVL.

This clone appeared once. The V and J genes are TRBV9 and TRBJ2-1, with TRBD2 identical over 15 bases. The V gene's germline CDR1 is SGDLS and CDR2 YYNGEE. Trimming removed 3 bases from V and 5 bases from J; junction bases left unmatched: 12. The CDR3 has 19 amino acids. The CDR3 here is CASSATGTSGGMSNNEQFF. Written as DNA, the CDR3 is TGTGCCAGCAGCGCTACCGGGACTAGCGGGGGGATGAGCAACAATGAGCAGTTCTTC. The full variable domain, its missing parts supplied by reference TRBV9 and TRBJ2-1, is DSGVTQTPKHLITATGQRVTLRCSPRSGDLSVYWYQQSLDQGLQFLIQYYNGEERAKGNILERFSAQQFPDLHSELNLSSLELGDSALYFCASSATGTSGGMSNNEQFFGPGTRLTVL.

V usage is TRBV3-1 (or the pseudogene TRBV3-2) and J usage is TRBJ1-2; no definite D call. Between the trimmed V and J ends, which lost 4 bases and 8 bases, there was a span of 8 bases. The CDR3 contains 11 residues. Germline V gene lookup returns CDR1 LGHDT and CDR2 YNNKEL (reference sequence). The CDR3 DNA reads as TGTGCCAGCAGCCCAGGACGGGGCTACACCTTC. It is translated as CASSPGRGYTF.

This chain connects TRBV6-5 to TRBJ1-2, with TRBD1 identical over 7 bases. The CDR3 has 14 residues. V was clipped by 2 bases and J by 6 bases; unmatched bases: 6. Germline CDR1 is MNHEY and CDR2 is SVGAGI. CDR3 loop: CASSYRTGQDGYTF. CDR3 coding DNA: TGTGCCAGCAGTTACCGAACCGGACAGGATGGCTACACCTTC.

In the case of this clone: Other DNA sequences in this sample translate to the same CDR3. The V call is TRBV6-5, the J call TRBJ1-5; a weak D match, TRBD1 (6 bases). The CDR3 runs to 15 residues. Between the trimmed V and J ends, which lost 0 bases and 5 bases, there was a span of 11 bases. Germline values: CDR1 MNHEY, CDR2 SVGAGI. CDR3 amino acids: CASSYSWTEDQPQHF. CDR3 bases: TGTGCCAGCAGTTACTCGTGGACAGAAGATCAGCCCCAGCATTTT.

The chain uses TRBV14 and TRBJ2-1; 7 bases map to TRBD1. This CDR3 comprises 13 residues. V shed 4 bases, J shed 10 bases, and the junction held 7 bases outside the gene matches. Germline V gives CDR1 SGHDN, CDR2 FVKESK. CDR3 bases: TGTGCCAGCAGCCCTTACCTGACAGGGGAGCAGTTCTTC. Its protein product is CASSPYLTGEQFF.

This chain links TRBV27 with TRBJ2-7; the match to TRBD1 covers 8 bases. There are 15 residues in the CDR3. Trimming at V came to 3 bases and at J to 2 bases, leaving 6 bases not matched to a gene. Germline V gives CDR1 MNHEY, CDR2 SMNVEV (reference sequence). CDR3 protein: CASSFSRTGPYEQYF. The CDR3 nucleotides read TGTGCCAGCAGTTTCTCAAGGACAGGGCCCTACGAGCAGTACTTC.